This T cell receptor (beta chain) was recorded in a study of response to subunit inactivated influenza vaccine. MiXCR was run by TCRdb on the RT-PCR reads, yielding one entry per CDR3 protein. The sample yields about 500,000 distinct CDR3 sequences, roughly 7.9% seen once. With respect to this clonotype: The antigen is not known.

The ends were cut back, 4 bases at V and 0 bases at J, with 9 bases in the middle. The CDR3 loop spans 15 amino acids. The germline V gene has CDR1 ENHRY and CDR2 SYGVKD. Study-wide results and caveats: That few new T cells are recruited by each seasonal influenza vaccination was the authors' suggestion.

This chain connects TRBV10-3 to TRBJ2-2; no definite D call. Sequencing was performed on PBMCs from blood, taken less than 30 months after vaccination. The TCR sequence derives from a man aged 50 to 69 who received an inactivated influenza vaccine. CDR3 protein: CAISAAGPNTGELFF. The CDR3 DNA follows: TGTGCCATCAGTGCGGCAGGTCCGAACACCGGGGAGCTGTTTTTT.